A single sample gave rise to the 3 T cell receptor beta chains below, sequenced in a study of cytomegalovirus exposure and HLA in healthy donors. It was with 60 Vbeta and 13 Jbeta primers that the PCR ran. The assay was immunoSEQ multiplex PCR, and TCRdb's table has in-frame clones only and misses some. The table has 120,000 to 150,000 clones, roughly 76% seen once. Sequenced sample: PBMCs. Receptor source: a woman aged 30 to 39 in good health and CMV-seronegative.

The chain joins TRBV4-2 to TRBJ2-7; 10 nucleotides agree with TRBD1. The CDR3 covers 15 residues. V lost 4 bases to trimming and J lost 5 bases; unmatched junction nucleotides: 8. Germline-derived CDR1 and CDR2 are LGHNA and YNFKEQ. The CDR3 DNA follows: TGTGCCAGCAGCCTCGCGGGGACAGGGGTGCACGAGCAGTACTTC. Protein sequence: CASSLAGTGVHEQYF.

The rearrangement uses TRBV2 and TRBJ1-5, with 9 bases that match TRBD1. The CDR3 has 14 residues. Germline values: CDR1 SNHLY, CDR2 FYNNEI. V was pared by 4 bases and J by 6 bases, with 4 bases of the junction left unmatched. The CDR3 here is CASSVNRGLQPQHF. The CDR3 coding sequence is TGTGCCAGCAGTGTAAACAGGGGGCTTCAGCCCCAGCATTTT. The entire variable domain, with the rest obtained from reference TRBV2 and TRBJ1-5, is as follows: EPEVTQTPSHQVTQMGQEVILRCVPISNHLYFYWYRQILGQKVEFLVSFYNNEISEKSEIFDDQFSVERPDGSNFTLKIRSTKLEDSAMYFCASSVNRGLQPQHFGDGTRLSIL.

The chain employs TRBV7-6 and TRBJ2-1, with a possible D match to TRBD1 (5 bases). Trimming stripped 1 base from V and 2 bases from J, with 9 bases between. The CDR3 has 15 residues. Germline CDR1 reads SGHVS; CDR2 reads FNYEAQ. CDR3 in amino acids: CASSLGWGAYNEQFF. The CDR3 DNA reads TGTGCCAGCAGCTTAGGGTGGGGCGCCTACAATGAGCAGTTCTTC.